Following are 30 T cell receptor beta chains from one sample sequenced in a study of neurological immune-mediated disorders. TCRdb redid the calling of the 5' RACE reads with MiXCR, one entry per CDR3 protein. The sample includes 20,000 to 30,000 distinct CDR3 sequences, under 15% of them seen just once. The specimen was PBMCs. These TCRs come from a middle-aged woman with HTLV-1-associated myelopathy (HAM/TSP).

This clonotype was found many times. The chain couples TRBV7-3 to TRBJ2-1, with 9 bases matching TRBD1. V was pared by 0 bases and J by 7 bases, with 7 bases of the junction left unmatched. Germline CDR1 is SGHTA and CDR2 is FQGTGA. This CDR3 spans 16 amino acids. CDR3 bases: TGTGCCAGCAGCTTAACGCCGGGACAGGGTCTAAATGAGCAGTTCTTC. It specifies CASSLTPGQGLNEQFF.

This clonotype was counted at least ten times. This chain joins TRBV5-1 and TRBJ1-1; possible D gene TRBD1, 6 bases. CDR1 is SGHRS, CDR2 YFSETQ, per germline. Deletions cut 1 base from V and 6 bases from J, with 16 bases between. This CDR3 region has 15 residues. CDR3 loop: CASSLHGGAGSEAFF. The CDR3 coding sequence is TGCGCCAGCAGCTTGCATGGGGGGGCGGGATCTGAAGCTTTCTTT.

There are many counts of this clonotype. The chain combines TRBV5-5 with TRBJ1-2; D is unresolved. CDR1 and CDR2 (germline): SGHKS, YYEKEE (reference sequence). This CDR3 is 13 amino acids long. V lost 0 bases to trimming and J lost 5 bases, with 8 bases between them. The CDR3 sequence is CASSLGEEYGYTF. The CDR3, as DNA: TGTGCCAGCAGCTTGGGGGAGGAGTATGGCTACACCTTC.

This clonotype was picked up many times. The V call is TRBV6-2 or TRBV6-3, the J call TRBJ2-7; 8 nucleotides align to TRBD1. This CDR3 region has 14 residues. J was trimmed by 2 bases and V by 6 bases; bases with no gene match: 6. CDR1 is MNHEY, CDR2 SVGEGT, per germline. The CDR3 reads CASSDLGQAYEQYF. CDR3 nucleotide sequence: TGTGCCAGCAGCGACCTGGGACAGGCCTACGAGCAGTACTTC.

This clonotype was seen many times. The chain employs TRBV5-1 and TRBJ2-1; D unclear. This CDR3 is 14 amino acids long. Trimming took 2 bases from V and 3 from J, leaving 9 bases between them. Germline-derived CDR1 and CDR2 are SGHRS and YFSETQ. The CDR3 nucleotides read TGCGCCAGCAGCTTATTGGAGAGCTACAATGAGCAGTTCTTC. It specifies CASSLLESYNEQFF.

This clonotype rates as medium-sized (0.01 to 0.1%). This sequence joins TRBV5-1 and TRBJ1-2; D is unresolved. The CDR3 has 15 residues. The germline V and J ends were trimmed by 0 bases and 3 bases, with 12 bases remaining between them. CDR1 SGHRS and CDR2 YFSETQ come from the germline V gene. For the CDR3, the DNA is TGCGCCAGCAGCTTGGTTAATAGCGGCGACTATGGCTACACCTTC. Its protein is CASSLVNSGDYGYTF.

Many counts were recorded for this clonotype. This chain uses TRBV6-1 with TRBJ1-1; 10 nucleotides agree with TRBD1. The CDR3 runs to 16 residues. V lost 2 bases, J lost 2 bases, and 5 bases stayed unmatched. Germline CDR1 MNHNS, CDR2 SASEGT. The chain's CDR3 is CASSERDRGTNTEAFF. The CDR3 nucleotides are TGTGCCAGCAGTGAAAGGGACAGGGGAACTAACACTGAAGCTTTCTTT.

A single count supports this clonotype. Being one base from a much bigger clone, this may be a read error. This chain uses TRBV18 with TRBJ2-5; a weak D match, TRBD2 (6 bases). The length of the CDR3 is 15 residues. Germline V CDR1 and CDR2: KGHSH, LQKENI. CDR3 nucleotides: TGTGTCAGCTCATCCAGGACTCTGGCGGGGGAGACCCAGTACTTC. This encodes CVSSSRTLAGETQYF. The full variable domain, in which reference TRBV18 and TRBJ2-5 provide the parts outside the CDR3, is NAGVMQNPRHLVRRRGQEARLRCSPMKGHSHVYWYRQLPEEGLKFMVYLQKENIIDESGMPKERFSAEFPKEGPSILRIQQVVRGDSAAYFCVSSSRTLAGETQYFGPGTRLLVL.

This clonotype was recorded at least ten times. The V gene is TRBV12-3 or TRBV12-4, the J gene TRBJ1-3; the D is unclear. V was trimmed by 1 base and J by 4 bases, leaving 11 bases between them. The CDR3 contains 15 residues. The CDR3 DNA sequence: TGTGCCAGCAGTTTAGGACTCGCGTCCGGAAACACCATATATTTT. Translated, it gives CASSLGLASGNTIYF.

This clonotype was detected ten times or more. The V and J genes are TRBV4-1 and TRBJ2-1, with 13 positions matching TRBD2. Germline CDR1 MGHRA, CDR2 YSYEKL. The CDR3 covers 19 residues. The J segment lost 0 bases and the V segment lost 1 base, leaving 6 bases of the junction unmatched. The CDR3 nucleotides read TGCGCCAGCAGCCAAGGAACACTAGCGGGGGGGAGCTCCTACAATGAGCAGTTCTTC. As protein: CASSQGTLAGGSSYNEQFF.

Comments on this clonotype: Germline and junction disagree at one end, which may indicate a read error. The chain combines TRBV4-1 with TRBJ1-3; 7 bases match TRBD1. Germline lookup yields CDR1 MGHRA and CDR2 YSYEKL. This CDR3 region has 17 residues. CDR3 loop: CASSPGNRGGSGNIIYF. The CDR3, as DNA: TGCGCCAGCAGCCCAGGCAACAGGGGAGGATCAGGAAACATCATATATTTT.

V and J are TRBV19 and TRBJ1-6, with D possibly matching TRBD1 (6 bases). Germline V CDR1 and CDR2: LNHDA, SQIVND (reference sequence). Between the trimmed V and J ends, which lost 4 bases and 10 bases, there was a span of 20 bases. This CDR3 is 16 amino acids long. CDR3 residues: CASSTSQQGFYSPLHF. As DNA, the CDR3 is TGTGCCAGTAGTACTTCACAACAGGGATTTTACTCACCCCTCCACTTT.

About this clonotype itself: Since the CDR3 does not end with the conserved phenylalanine or tryptophan, this likely comes from a read error. The DNA is left out, because the CDR3 cannot be placed on it with certainty; the CDR3 is given as TCRdb lists it. The rearrangement uses TRBV5-1 and TRBJ2-2. Both ends counted, the CDR3 spans 14 residues. The germline gives CDR1 SGHRS, CDR2 YFSETQ. The chain's CDR3 is CASSGDKLTGELIL.

This clonotype has a count of ten or more. The chain has TRBV20-1 and TRBJ2-7; D is perhaps TRBD1 (6 bases). CDR3 length: 12 amino acids. Germline V lookup: CDR1 DFQATT, CDR2 SNEGSKA (reference sequence). V was cut by 3 bases and J by 7 bases, with 13 bases left in between. The CDR3 loop is CSASPRGREQYF. CDR3 nucleotide sequence: TGCAGTGCTAGCCCCAGGGGTAGGGAGCAGTACTTC.

There are many counts of this clonotype. The chain employs TRBV5-1 and TRBJ2-3; possibly TRBD2 for D (6 bases). Trimming left V 0 bases short and J 2 bases short, with 19 bases between. The CDR3 has 18 residues. Germline CDR1 and CDR2: SGHRS and YFSETQ. CDR3 amino acids: CASSLGGGEGATTDTQYF. The CDR3 DNA reads TGCGCCAGCAGCTTGGGGGGAGGTGAGGGCGCAACCACAGATACGCAGTATTTT. Full variable domain (remainder filled in from reference TRBV5-1 and TRBJ2-3): KAGVTQTPRYLIKTRGQQVTLSCSPISGHRSVSWYQQTPGQGLQFLFEYFSETQRNKGNFPGRFSGRQFSNSRSEMNVSTLELGDSALYLCASSLGGGEGATTDTQYFGPGTRLTVL.

This clonotype was seen at least ten times. The J gene is TRBJ1-2, the V gene TRBV10-3, with D unclear. The ends were cut back, 7 bases at V and 2 bases at J, with 8 bases in the middle. Germline V CDR1 and CDR2: ENHRY, SYGVKD. CDR3 length: 12 amino acids. The CDR3 coding sequence is TGTGCCATCAACGACGGAAACTATGGCTACACCTTC. Amino acid sequence: CAINDGNYGYTF.

This clonotype was observed many times. The chain joins TRBV29-1 to TRBJ2-7; no firm D call. Germline CDR1 is SQVTM and CDR2 is ANQGSEA. The CDR3 totals 11 residues. Trimming stripped 4 bases from V and 5 bases from J, with 9 bases between. In DNA form, the CDR3 reads TGCAGCGTTGGAGAGGTCAACGAGCAGTACGTC. As protein: CSVGEVNEQYV.

Concerning this clonotype itself: A much more abundant neighbour one base away suggests this may be a read error. This chain links TRBV5-5 with TRBJ2-5, with D unresolved. From germline, CDR1 is SGHKS and CDR2 YYEKEE (reference sequence). The length of the CDR3 is 15 residues. DNA for the CDR3: TGTGCCAACAGCCATGAATCTCCAGTCCAAGAGACCCAGTACTTC. The encoded protein is CANSHESPVQETQYF. Full variable domain (outside the CDR3, taken from reference TRBV5-5 and TRBJ2-5): DAGVTQSPTHLIKTRGQQVTLRCSPISGHKSVSWYQQVLGQGPQFIFQYYEKEERGRGNFPDRFSARQFPNYSSELNVNALLLGDSALYLCANSHESPVQETQYFGPGTRLLVL.

This clonotype was counted only a few times. This sequence joins TRBV11-2 and TRBJ1-1; TRBD1 aligns across 9 bases. This CDR3 is built from 14 residues. Trimming at V came to 2 bases and at J to 4 bases, leaving 2 bases not matched to a gene. CDR1 and CDR2 (germline): SGHAT, FQNNGV. The CDR3 nucleotides read TGTGCCAGCAGCTTACGGGACAGGGTCACTGAAGCTTTCTTT. This gives the protein CASSLRDRVTEAFF.

This clonotype was counted ten times or more. The chain combines TRBV6-6 with TRBJ2-1, with 10 bases lining up with TRBD2. The CDR3 is made up of 13 amino acids. CDR1 is MNHNY, CDR2 SVGAGI, per germline (reference sequence). Losses at the gene ends were 7 bases for V and 5 bases for J; bases not matched to a gene: 2. The CDR3 here is CASIAGGNNEQFF. The CDR3 region has the DNA TGTGCCAGCATAGCGGGGGGAAACAATGAGCAGTTCTTC.

This clonotype occurred many times. The chain is built from TRBV5-5 and TRBJ2-2; 8 bases are shared with TRBD1. Germline CDR1 SGHKS, CDR2 YYEKEE (reference sequence). CDR3 length: 16 residues. V was pared by 2 bases and J by 1 base, with 4 bases of the junction left unmatched. CDR3 region: CASSFWTGLNTGELFF. The CDR3 DNA follows: TGTGCCAGCAGCTTCTGGACAGGGTTGAACACCGGGGAGCTGTTTTTT.

Ten or more counts support this clonotype. The V call is TRBV20-1, the J call TRBJ2-3; 8 bases agree with TRBD2. The CDR3 length is 15 residues. CDR1 and CDR2 from the germline V gene are DFQATT and SNEGSKA (reference sequence). With 3 bases clipped from V and 3 bases from J, the junction kept 8 bases outside the gene matches. The CDR3 sequence is CSASGGAGGTDTQYF. For the CDR3, the DNA is TGCAGTGCTAGCGGGGGGGCCGGGGGGACAGATACGCAGTATTTT.

About this clonotype: At one boundary the junction diverges from the germline segment, which might be a read error. The V call is TRBV12-3 or TRBV12-4, the J call TRBJ1-2; TRBD1 might be the D (6 bases). The CDR3 loop spans 15 amino acids. The CDR3 DNA follows: TGTTCCAGCAGCAGACAGGATAAACGTAACTATGGCTACACCTTC. This gives the protein CSSSRQDKRNYGYTF.

This clonotype is judged medium-sized. This sequence joins TRBV6-5 and TRBJ2-2; the match to TRBD2 covers 7 bases. Germline loops: CDR1 MNHEY, CDR2 SVGAGI. Trimming at V came to 2 bases and at J to 6 bases, leaving 3 bases not matched to a gene. The CDR3 is 14 residues long. CDR3 nucleotides: TGTGCCAGCAGTTACCAGGCGGGGGCCGGGGAGCTGTTTTTT. It specifies CASSYQAGAGELFF.

This clonotype was detected many times. The chain has TRBV5-8 and TRBJ1-5, with 8 bases aligning to TRBD1. CDR1 is SGHTS, CDR2 YDEGEE, per germline. V lost 7 bases, J lost 5 bases, and 5 bases stayed unmatched. This CDR3 is 13 amino acids long. Written as DNA, the CDR3 is TGTGCCAGCCCTGGACAGGGTGATCAGCCCCAGCATTTT. Its protein is CASPGQGDQPQHF.

This clonotype was counted at least ten times. The CDR3: CSVEDRTDSYEQYF. The DNA of the CDR3 is TGCAGCGTTGAAGATCGGACGGACTCCTACGAGCAGTACTTC. The chain joins TRBV29-1 to TRBJ2-7; D unresolved. Germline-derived CDR1 and CDR2 are SQVTM and ANQGSEA. There are 14 residues in the CDR3. Deletions cut 0 bases from V and 0 bases from J, with 9 bases between.

This clonotype was recorded at least ten times. The chain recombines TRBV5-1 with TRBJ2-4; possibly TRBD1 or TRBD2 for D (7 bases each). V was clipped by 4 bases and J by 2 bases, with 16 bases between them. Germline V gene sequence: CDR1 SGHRS, CDR2 YFSETQ. This CDR3 contains 16 residues. CDR3 in DNA: TGCGCCAGCAGCCCAGGGGGGGGGACTACCAAAAACATTCAGTACTTC. Its translation: CASSPGGGTTKNIQYF.

This clonotype was counted many times. This chain uses TRBV2 with TRBJ2-1; 11 bases are a match to TRBD2. The CDR3 is 15 amino acids. Germline loops: CDR1 SNHLY, CDR2 FYNNEI. The J segment lost 15 bases and the V segment lost 3 bases, leaving 13 bases of the junction unmatched. CDR3 sequence: CASSDISGGVQGPFF. In DNA form, the CDR3 reads TGTGCCAGCAGTGATATTAGCGGGGGGGTTCAGGGTCCGTTCTTC.

This clonotype was detected ten times or more. The J gene is TRBJ2-3, the V gene TRBV29-1; possibly TRBD1 or TRBD2 for D (5 bases each). V was clipped by 2 bases and J by 5 bases, with 11 bases between them. The CDR3 is 13 amino acids. CDR1 is SQVTM and CDR2 is ANQGSEA in the germline V gene. The CDR3 sequence: CSVETGAGDTQYF. DNA of the CDR3: TGCAGCGTTGAAACCGGGGCCGGAGATACGCAGTATTTT.

About this clonotype itself: This sequence may be a read error, since a much larger clone differs from it by one base. This sequence joins TRBV10-3 and TRBJ1-5, with a possible D match to TRBD1 (6 bases). Germline V lookup: CDR1 ENHRY, CDR2 SYGVKD. V lost 3 bases and J 9 bases, leaving 12 bases between the germline ends. There are 13 residues in the CDR3. The CDR3 bases are TGTGCCATCAGTGATACAGGGTCCACGCCCCAGCATTTT. Translation: CAISDTGSTPQHF.